This T cell receptor beta chain originates from a study of shared T cell receptors in the human thymus. Germline V gene sequence: CDR1 GTSNPN, CDR2 SVGIG (reference sequence). J lost 10 bases, V lost 3 bases, and 6 bases had no gene match. CDR3 length: 13 amino acids. TCRdb's table, derived via immunoSEQ multiplex PCR, lists solely in-frame clones and lacks some. This table holds 640,000 or so clones, more than 70% found once. The sample also formed part of further work on human thymus T cells. This second report adds: Healthy Finnish infants undergoing corrective surgery for congenital heart defects were the donors. Thymic resections from corrective heart surgery supplied the tissue. What related research reported was that thymic repertoires overlapped highly among unrelated individuals.

The genes are TRBV30 and TRBJ1-6; 7 bases map to TRBD1. Sequenced sample: thymocytes. This sequence was found in a boy under two years old with a congenital heart defect. Written as DNA, the CDR3 is TGTGCCTGGAGAGACAGGGTAGGCTCACCCCTCCACTTT. Protein sequence: CAWRDRVGSPLHF.